This TCR beta chain came from a study of blood T cell repertoires in COVID-19. As handled by the study authors: Using reference gene primer amplification, nucleated cell counts were estimated. Generated by immunoSEQ multiplex PCR, the TCRdb table keeps only in-frame clones and is missing some. That table is the source of V, J and clone size, and D and trimming were worked out from the DNA. The data show 140,000 to 150,000 clones, around nine tenths seen once. In germline, CDR1 is SGHRS, CDR2 YFSETQ. The CDR3 has 15 residues. V gave up 4 bases and J gave up 3 bases, with 13 bases separating them. The chain links TRBV5-1 to TRBJ2-2, with D maybe TRBD2 (6 bases). The material sequenced was peripheral blood. The receptor's source is a human donor in a cohort sampled during active COVID-19. The CDR3 region is CASSRGGRDTGELFF. In DNA, the CDR3 is TGCGCCAGCAGCCGAGGAGGGCGTGACACCGGGGAGCTGTTTTTT.